This T cell receptor beta chain was sequenced for a study of OX40 agonist ivuxolimab in advanced cancers. Study observations and caveats: CD8+ T cells showed, on average, more clonal expansion than CD4+ cells. Among patients with partial responses at 0.1-3.0 mg/kg, clonal expansion was among the lowest.

TCRdb keeps only in-frame clones here, not all; method: immunoSEQ multiplex PCR. The sample lists about 58,000 clones, about 89% seen once, with approximately 0.78% in the top ten. On this clone itself: Its target is not known.

The CDR3 extends over 17 amino acids. Germline V gene sequence: CDR1 SGHRS, CDR2 YFSETQ. Trimming pared 9 bases from V and 2 bases from J, leaving 24 bases between. The source is an adult with an advanced solid tumor such as melanoma, head and neck, liver or kidney cancer. This sequence joins TRBV5-1 and TRBJ1-5; possible D gene TRBD1, 6 bases. Sample: CD4+ or CD8+ T cells sorted from blood, taken in a trial of the OX40 agonist ivuxolimab. This CDR3 is CAIRLGGGICGNQPQHF. CDR3 bases: TGCGCCATCCGCCTGGGGGGGGGCATCTGTGGCAATCAGCCCCAGCATTTT.